This T cell receptor (beta chain) was sequenced for a study of blood T cell repertoires in COVID-19. The CDR3 consists of 14 residues. Germline loops: CDR1 MRHNA, CDR2 SNTAGT. V trimming: 0 bases; J trimming: 6 bases; junction bases outside the gene matches: 3. Methods used by the authors: Estimated nucleated cell counts came from reference gene primer amplification. Sequenced by immunoSEQ multiplex PCR; TCRdb stores in-frame clones only, minus some. D and trimming come from the DNA, and the V and J calls and clone size come from that table. Among roughly 55,000 clones listed, over 75% were seen once.

The chain links TRBV6-4 to TRBJ1-2; 8 bases align to TRBD1. Sequencing was carried out using peripheral blood. The source of this sequence is a man in his fifties or sixties with active COVID-19. CDR3 in amino acids: CASSDSDRVNGYTF. DNA for the CDR3: TGTGCCAGCAGTGACTCGGACAGGGTGAATGGCTACACCTTC.